The rows below give T cell receptor beta chains drawn from one sample of a study of identical twins. TCRdb passed the 5' RACE reads through MiXCR, listing each CDR3 protein once. The sample has 690,000 or so distinct CDR3 sequences; roughly 6% are singletons. What was sequenced was naive T cells sorted from blood. The origin of the receptors is a man between 18 and 35 years old in good health. Each CDR3 is given with its conserved first and last residue. Fields, in order: V gene, J gene, CDR3 length, clone size, D gene, CDR3 DNA, CDR3 protein. D genes are given only for firm matches. Not all rows give a size; the values are once, few, many and, for expanded clones, a class.

>TRBV4-1|TRBJ2-3|16|NA|TRBD1
TGCGCCAGCAGCCAGACCGGGACAGGTGACACAGATACGCAGTATTTT
CASSQTGTGDTDTQYF
>TRBV6-1|TRBJ2-1|18|many|NA
TGTGCCAGCATGGGTTCATCCTTAAAATGGGCCCGATACAATGAGCAGTTCTTC
CASMGSSLKWARYNEQFF
>TRBV5-8|TRBJ1-5|16|many|NA
TGTGCCAGCAGCACCGACACGGGTACGGGCAATCAGCCCCAGCATTTT
CASSTDTGTGNQPQHF
>TRBV10-3|TRBJ2-5|14|many|TRBD1
TGTGCCATCGGTACGGGACAGGCCCCAGAGACCCAGTACTTC
CAIGTGQAPETQYF
>TRBV29-1|TRBJ1-1|14|few|NA
TGCAGCGCCTCCAAGACAGTCATGAACACTGAAGCTTTCTTT
CSASKTVMNTEAFF
>TRBV18|TRBJ2-3|15|NA|TRBD1
TGTGCCAGCTCACTCGACAGGGTATCTTCCGATACGCAGTATTTT
CASSLDRVSSDTQYF
>TRBV20-1|TRBJ2-1|15|many|TRBD2
TGCAGTGCTAGCCAACTAGCGGGAGGGTACAATGAGCAGTTCTTC
CSASQLAGGYNEQFF
>TRBV20-1|TRBJ2-1|14|few|NA
TGCAGTGCCCCCGAGGCAGGGCACTACAATGAGCAGTTCTTC
CSAPEAGHYNEQFF
>TRBV7-2|TRBJ1-5|17|few|TRBD1
TGTGCCAGCAGCTTTAACAGGGGGGGTTCCCAATCTCTGCCCCAGCATTTT
CASSFNRGGSQSLPQHF
>TRBV20-1|TRBJ2-3|13|many|TRBD2
TGCAGTGCCGGGACTAGGGTGAGGGGTACGCAGTATTTT
CSAGTRVRGTQYF
>TRBV25-1|TRBJ2-1|13|NA|TRBD2
TGTGCCAGCAGGTCACTAGCGGGAGCACAGGAGTTCTTC
CASRSLAGAQEFF
>TRBV2|TRBJ2-1|14|many|NA
TGTGCCAGCAGTGAGGAGTTCACCTACAATGAGCAGTTCTTC
CASSEEFTYNEQFF
>TRBV14|TRBJ2-1|16|few|NA
TGTGCCAGCAGCCAAGACGTGGTTTACCCAAACAATGAGCAGTTCTTC
CASSQDVVYPNNEQFF
>TRBV3-1|TRBJ2-1|15|few|TRBD2
TGTGCCAGCAGCCCGTGGCGGGAGGAAGACAATGAGCAGTTCTTC
CASSPWREEDNEQFF
>TRBV20-1|TRBJ2-2|12|many|NA
TGCAGTGCTAGAGGGAGCACCGGGGAGCTGTTTTTT
CSARGSTGELFF
>TRBV20-1|TRBJ2-6|14|many|NA
TGCAGTGCTATGAGGCGGGCTGGGGCCAACGTCCTGACTTTC
CSAMRRAGANVLTF
>TRBV7-9|TRBJ2-3|12|many|NA
TGTGCCGTACCTAGGGCGGCAGATACGCAGTATTTT
CAVPRAADTQYF
>TRBV12-3/TRBV12-4|TRBJ1-5|13|many|TRBD1
TGTGCCAGCGGGACAGGGTATGGACAGCCCCAGCATTTT
CASGTGYGQPQHF
>TRBV11-2|TRBJ2-1|18|NA|TRBD1
TGTGCCAGCAGCTTTCCCCTGGACAGGGGAAAGTTAAGTGATGAGCAGTTCTTC
CASSFPLDRGKLSDEQFF
>TRBV20-1|TRBJ2-1|14|many|NA
TGCAGTGCTATCGAGCTAGCGATGAACAATGAGCAGTTCTTC
CSAIELAMNNEQFF
>TRBV24-1|TRBJ2-5|15|many|NA
TGTGCCACCAGTGACCCGACAGGATATCAAGAGACCCAGTACTTC
CATSDPTGYQETQYF
>TRBV3-1|TRBJ2-7|14|many|TRBD1
TGTGCCAGCAGCCGACAGGGGATCGACTACGAGCAGTACTTC
CASSRQGIDYEQYF
>TRBV20-1|TRBJ2-1|15|many|NA
TGCAGTGGGACAGAGGGGAGGGGATCCTACAATGAGCAGTTCTTC
CSGTEGRGSYNEQFF
>TRBV20-1|TRBJ2-5|12|NA|TRBD1
TGCAGTGCCCGGGACAGGGTGGAGACCCAGTACTTC
CSARDRVETQYF
>TRBV5-1|TRBJ2-7|15|few|NA
TGCGCCAGCAGCTCCGACCCGGGACTGAACTACGAGCAGTACTTC
CASSSDPGLNYEQYF
>TRBV5-1|TRBJ2-4|15|NA|NA
TGCGCCAGCAGAGGACGGGACTTATCGGAGGACATTCAGTACTTC
CASRGRDLSEDIQYF
>TRBV4-2|TRBJ2-1|12|few|NA
TGTGCCAGCAGCCAAGATTTTGCGGACCAGTTCTTC
CASSQDFADQFF
>TRBV2|TRBJ1-1|13|few|NA
TGTGCCAGCAGTGAACGGGGGGTGTCGTTTGCTTTCTTT
CASSERGVSFAFF
>TRBV20-1|TRBJ2-7|13|many|TRBD2
TGCAGTGCTCGGGGGCTAGCGGGCGGGGAGCAGTACTTC
CSARGLAGGEQYF
>TRBV7-6|TRBJ2-1|13|few|NA
TGTGCCAGCGGCGCGGGTTCCTACAATGAGCAGTTCTTC
CASGAGSYNEQFF
>TRBV4-3|TRBJ2-3|18|many|TRBD2
TGCGCCAGCAGCCAGGGAGGGTTTGGAGGTGGCCCTACAGATACGCAGTATTTT
CASSQGGFGGGPTDTQYF
>TRBV6-8|TRBJ1-1|18|few|NA
TGTGCCAGCAGTTACTCGGAATATGGGGAAGGGGAGAACACTGAAGCTTTCTTT
CASSYSEYGEGENTEAFF
>TRBV4-1|TRBJ2-5|17|few|NA
TGCGCCAGCAGCCAAGGGACGGCTGATGTTCCGTCAGAGACCCAGTACTTC
CASSQGTADVPSETQYF
>TRBV5-1|TRBJ1-5|16|few|TRBD1
TGCGCCAGCAGCCTGGGCGCAGGGGGTAGCAATCAGCCCCAGCATTTT
CASSLGAGGSNQPQHF
>TRBV29-1|TRBJ2-3|10|many|TRBD2
TGCAGCGGGGGAGGGGATACGCAGTATTTT
CSGGGDTQYF
>TRBV25-1|TRBJ1-1|13|many|NA
TGTGCCAGCAGTGATGGGTTGAACACTGAAGCTTTCTTT
CASSDGLNTEAFF
>TRBV5-1|TRBJ2-7|14|many|TRBD2
TGCGCCAGCAGCTTGGATAGCGGGCGGGGCGAGCAGTACTTC
CASSLDSGRGEQYF
>TRBV6-5|TRBJ1-3|16|NA|TRBD1
TGTGCCAGCAGTTACCGACAGGGAAGCAGTGGAAACGCCATATATTTT
CASSYRQGSSGNAIYF
>TRBV11-2|TRBJ2-2|16|NA|NA
TGTGCCAGCAGCCCCTTCATGGAGCATCCCACCGGGGAGCTGTTTTTT
CASSPFMEHPTGELFF
>TRBV14|TRBJ2-7|15|NA|TRBD2
TGTGCCAGCAGCCCCGCGGGACTAGCAGGTTACGAGCAGTACTTC
CASSPAGLAGYEQYF
>TRBV12-3/TRBV12-4|TRBJ2-2|16|many|TRBD2
TGTGCCAGCAGATCTGGGCTAGCGGGAGTTCCCGGGGAGCTGTTTTTT
CASRSGLAGVPGELFF
>TRBV20-1|TRBJ2-1|16|few|TRBD2
TGCAGTGCTAGAGATCCTGGCGGCGGGAGGTTAGATGAGCAGTTCTTC
CSARDPGGGRLDEQFF
>TRBV9|TRBJ1-1|13|few|NA
TGTGCCAGCAGGTCGACAGAGAACACTGAAGCTTTCTTT
CASRSTENTEAFF
>TRBV29-1|TRBJ2-3|9|NA|NA
TGCAGCGTGAGGGATACGCAGTATTTT
CSVRDTQYF
>TRBV29-1|TRBJ2-4|12|many|TRBD2
TGCAGCGTTGAGGAGGGAGGGAACATTCAGTACTTC
CSVEEGGNIQYF
>TRBV28|TRBJ2-7|16|many|NA
TGTGCCACCACACCGGGGGGACAGCCCAACTCCTACGAGCAGTACTTC
CATTPGGQPNSYEQYF
>TRBV5-6|TRBJ2-7|15|many|TRBD2
TGTGCCAGCAGCCGGGTCGGGCGGGAGGTCAACGAGCAGTACTTC
CASSRVGREVNEQYF
>TRBV4-2|TRBJ1-6|17|many|NA
TGTGCCAGCAGCCCCCGGATCGGAAAAAATCAAGGGTCACCCCTCCACTTT
CASSPRIGKNQGSPLHF
>TRBV6-2/TRBV6-3|TRBJ2-7|16|many|TRBD2
TGTGCCAGCAGTTACCGACTAGCGGGAGTAGACTACGAGCAGTACTTC
CASSYRLAGVDYEQYF
>TRBV20-1|TRBJ1-5|14|few|NA
TGCAGTGCCCCGAAACAGGATTGGAATCAGCCCCAGCATTTT
CSAPKQDWNQPQHF
>TRBV9|TRBJ1-1|16|many|TRBD1
TGTGCCAGCAGGGAAGGGCAGGGGGTTATGAACACTGAAGCTTTCTTT
CASREGQGVMNTEAFF
>TRBV6-5|TRBJ2-7|17|many|NA
TGTGCCAGCAGTTACTCGACGTTTGGGGACTTCTCCTACGAGCAGTACTTC
CASSYSTFGDFSYEQYF
>TRBV6-5|TRBJ2-1|12|many|NA
TGTGCCAGCTCCGGGACCTACAATGAGCAGTTCTTC
CASSGTYNEQFF
>TRBV20-1|TRBJ2-3|14|many|TRBD2
TGCAGTGCTAGTTCGCTAGCGGGAGCAGATACGCAGTATTTT
CSASSLAGADTQYF